This T cell receptor (beta chain) is from a study of cytomegalovirus exposure and HLA in healthy donors. Of note for this clone: The antigen is undetermined.

With 60 Vbeta and 13 Jbeta primers, the PCR was carried out. Some clones are missing from TCRdb's copy, which holds only in-frame ones; the method was immunoSEQ multiplex PCR. The data show roughly 190,000 clones, 65% to 80% seen once. Germline CDR1 reads SGHRS; CDR2 reads YFSETQ. The CDR3 extends over 14 amino acids. After removal of 0 bases from V and 5 bases from J, the junction contained 2 bases not matched to a gene. Findings of the study overall: Earlier findings revealed that most TCR beta V segments proved productive either about 87% or about 30% of the time. Investigators reported around 150 TCR beta chains as tied to cytomegalovirus.

This chain uses TRBV5-1 with TRBJ2-3, with 8 nucleotides matching TRBD2. The source is a woman in her forties in good health and CMV-seronegative. Sequenced sample: PBMCs. DNA of the CDR3: TGCGCCAGCAGCTTGGGGCTAGCGGGAGATACGCAGTATTTT. It yields the protein CASSLGLAGDTQYF. The variable domain in full, with the rest retrieved from reference TRBV5-1 and TRBJ2-3, is KAGVTQTPRYLIKTRGQQVTLSCSPISGHRSVSWYQQTPGQGLQFLFEYFSETQRNKGNFPGRFSGRQFSNSRSEMNVSTLELGDSALYLCASSLGLAGDTQYFGPGTRLTVL.